The entry below describes one T cell receptor (beta chain). The assay was immunoSEQ multiplex PCR, and TCRdb's table has in-frame clones only and misses some. The sample has around 99,000 clones, about nine tenths seen once; the top ten hold 4% to 4.5%. The data are from a study of control samples from healthy donors and cancer patients. This receptor was taken from a human donor in good health. The donor label of this sample is uncertain. Sequencing was performed on blood.

The CDR3 protein is CASTSLGPNTEAFF. The CDR3 DNA reads as TGTGCCAGTACCTCTTTAGGACCGAACACTGAAGCTTTCTTT. The chain has TRBV19 and TRBJ1-1; D remains ambiguous. The V end lost 7 bases, the J end lost 1 base, and 13 bases lay between the germline ends. Germline CDR1 is LNHDA and CDR2 is SQIVND (reference sequence). The CDR3 has 14 residues.